The T cell receptor (beta chain) under discussion was sequenced for a study of T cell responses to AZD1222 COVID-19 vaccine. The CDR3 runs 14 residues. The germline V gene encodes CDR1 MDHEN and CDR2 SYDVKM. After removal of 9 bases from V and 0 bases from J, the junction contained 7 bases not matched to a gene. On this clone: Its antigen is currently unknown.

Points from the study as a whole: Nearly half of unique spike-specific TCRs reportedly avoided B.1.351 and B.1.1.7 mutated regions. Spike as a whole was targeted by vaccine-associated CD4 TCRs, dominant at 160-218 and 743-854. Clonal diversity may have been underestimated in mostly white British donors.

The assay was immunoSEQ multiplex PCR, and TCRdb's table has in-frame clones only and misses some. The top ten hold approximately 1% of the sample, which has about 220,000 clones, about 92% seen once. This receptor was taken from an adult in good health. This material consisted of peripheral blood, taken on day 0 of MenACWY control vaccination. The chain links TRBV28 to TRBJ2-7; 8 bases are a match to TRBD2. The chain's CDR3 is CASTSGGSSYEQYF. The DNA for the CDR3 is TGTGCCAGTACCAGCGGGGGTAGCTCCTACGAGCAGTACTTC. Full variable domain (missing parts from reference TRBV28 and TRBJ2-7): DVKVTQSSRYLVKRTGEKVFLECVQDMDHENMFWYRQDPGLGLRLIYFSYDVKMKEKGDIPEGYSVSREKKERFSLILESASTNQTSMYLCASTSGGSSYEQYFGPGTRLTVT.